Each of the 10 T cell receptor beta chains below was sequenced from the same sample in a study of spatial heterogeneity in lung cancer. Notes on the study in general: The study found that expanded intratumoral alpha and beta TCR counts tracked tumor mutation counts.

As to time point: sample taken at primary tumor resection. TCRdb independently ran MiXCR on the 5' RACE reads; one entry per CDR3 protein. Found here are about 9,900 distinct CDR3 sequences, about 6% of them singletons; the top ten hold approximately 7.1%. Their recognized antigens are unknown. The input for sequencing was lung tumor tissue, taken at surgery. All receptors come from a female donor with early-stage non-small cell lung cancer.

This clonotype was seen ten or more times. The chain recombines TRBV12-3 or TRBV12-4 with TRBJ1-2, with D perhaps matching TRBD1 (5 bases). V gave up 1 base and J gave up 5 bases, with 8 bases separating them. The CDR3 runs 13 residues. This CDR3 is CASSLGDGYGYTF. Written as DNA, the CDR3 is TGTGCCAGCAGTTTAGGGGACGGGTATGGCTACACCTTC.

In its sample, this clonotype is medium-sized. The chain couples TRBV20-1 to TRBJ2-3; TRBD2 matches 11 bases. The CDR3 contains 17 residues. Trimming cost V 6 bases and J 1 base; bases outside gene matches: 12. CDR1 is DFQATT and CDR2 is SNEGSKA in the germline V gene (reference sequence). The CDR3 protein is CSADLAGGGGRTDTQYF. Written as DNA, the CDR3 is TGCAGTGCCGACCTAGCGGGAGGAGGAGGGCGCACAGATACGCAGTATTTT.

This clonotype was recorded at least ten times. The chain carries TRBV27 and TRBJ2-3, with D tentatively TRBD1 (6 bases). Trimming removed 5 bases at V and 8 bases at J, with 14 bases between. The CDR3 consists of 13 residues. The germline V gene has CDR1 MNHEY and CDR2 SMNVEV (reference sequence). Here the CDR3 reads CASSHRQVSTQYF. The DNA of the CDR3 is TGTGCCAGCAGTCACCGACAGGTCTCTACGCAGTATTTT.

The J gene is TRBJ2-3, the V gene TRBV18; D not certain. Germline CDR1 reads KGHSH; CDR2 reads LQKENI. The CDR3 has 11 amino acids. Trimming shortened V by 3 bases and J by 6 bases, and 4 bases separated the two germline ends. CDR3 residues: CASSPWDTQYF. CDR3 bases: TGTGCCAGCTCACCCTGGGATACGCAGTATTTT.

This clonotype was seen just once. This rearrangement joins TRBV6-6 to TRBJ1-5; a possible D gene is TRBD1 (5 bases). V shed 0 bases and J shed 7 bases, with 13 bases lying between them. Germline CDR1 is MNHNY and CDR2 is SVGAGI (reference sequence). The CDR3 is made up of 15 amino acids. CDR3: CASSYSITGGQPQHF. Here the CDR3 DNA reads TGTGCCAGCAGTTACTCGATTACAGGTGGACAGCCCCAGCATTTT.

This clonotype was recorded at least ten times. V and J are TRBV6-5 and TRBJ2-3, with D tentatively TRBD2 (5 bases). Trimming took 5 bases from V and 4 from J, leaving 13 bases between them. The CDR3 spans 14 residues. CDR1 is MNHEY, CDR2 SVGAGI, per germline. CDR3 sequence reads: CASSATGLADTQYF. The CDR3 nucleotides read TGTGCCAGCAGTGCTACCGGACTGGCAGATACGCAGTATTTT.

This clonotype was counted at least ten times. The V call is TRBV6-1, the J call TRBJ2-7; no definite D call. This CDR3 spans 12 amino acids. V was clipped by 2 bases and J by 5 bases, with 7 bases between them. Germline loops: CDR1 MNHNS, CDR2 SASEGT. In DNA form, the CDR3 reads TGTGCCAGCAGTGAAATCCGTGACGAGCAGTACGTC. It is translated as CASSEIRDEQYV.

V and J are TRBV20-1 and TRBJ1-3; D is possibly TRBD1 (6 bases). CDR1 DFQATT and CDR2 SNEGSKA come from the germline V gene (reference sequence). Trimming removed 5 bases at V and 2 bases at J, with 10 bases between. The length of the CDR3 is 13 residues. The CDR3 DNA sequence: TGCAGTGCTTCACAGGGAACTGGAAACACCATATATTTT. This codes for CSASQGTGNTIYF.

This rearrangement joins TRBV6-1 to TRBJ1-3, with D unclear. V was trimmed by 6 bases and J by 9 bases, leaving 21 bases between them. Germline values: CDR1 MNHNS, CDR2 SASEGT. The length of the CDR3 is 15 residues. The CDR3 nucleotides read TGTGCCAGCAGGGCAGGAGTCTCCGGTGTGGTCACCATATATTTT. It encodes CASRAGVSGVVTIYF.

The V call is TRBV7-2, the J call TRBJ2-2; D is perhaps TRBD1 (5 bases). Germline loops: CDR1 SGHTA, CDR2 FQGNSA. V was cut by 1 base and J by 3 bases, with 18 bases left in between. The CDR3 extends over 18 amino acids. CDR3 loop: CASSLGGATLMDTGELFF. Here the CDR3 DNA reads TGTGCCAGCAGCTTAGGTGGGGCTACTCTGATGGACACCGGGGAGCTGTTTTTT.